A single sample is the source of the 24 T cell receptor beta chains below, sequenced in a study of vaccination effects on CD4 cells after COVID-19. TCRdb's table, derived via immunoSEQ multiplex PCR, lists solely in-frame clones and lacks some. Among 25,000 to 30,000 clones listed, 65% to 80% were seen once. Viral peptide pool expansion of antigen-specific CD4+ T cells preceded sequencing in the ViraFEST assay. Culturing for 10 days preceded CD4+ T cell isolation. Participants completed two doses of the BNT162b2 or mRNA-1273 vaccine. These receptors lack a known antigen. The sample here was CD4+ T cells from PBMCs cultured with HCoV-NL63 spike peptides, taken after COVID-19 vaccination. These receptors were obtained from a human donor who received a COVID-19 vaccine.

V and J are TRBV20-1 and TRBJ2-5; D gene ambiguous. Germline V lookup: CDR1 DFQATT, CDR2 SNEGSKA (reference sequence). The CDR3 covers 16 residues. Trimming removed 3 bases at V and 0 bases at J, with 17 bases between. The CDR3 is CSASVWDHLNQETQYF. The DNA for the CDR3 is TGCAGTGCTAGTGTTTGGGATCACCTAAACCAAGAGACCCAGTACTTC.

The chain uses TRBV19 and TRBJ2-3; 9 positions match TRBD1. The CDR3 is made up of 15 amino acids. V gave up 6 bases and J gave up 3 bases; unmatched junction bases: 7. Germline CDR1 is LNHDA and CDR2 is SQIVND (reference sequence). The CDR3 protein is CASRRLTGGTDTQYF. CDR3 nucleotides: TGTGCCAGTAGGAGGTTGACAGGGGGTACAGATACGCAGTATTTT.

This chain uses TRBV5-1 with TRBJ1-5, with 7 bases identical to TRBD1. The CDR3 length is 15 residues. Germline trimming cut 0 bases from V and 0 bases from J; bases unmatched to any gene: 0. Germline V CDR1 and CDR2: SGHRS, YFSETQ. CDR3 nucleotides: TGCGCCAGCAGCTTGGGGGACAGTAGCAATCAGCCCCAGCATTTT. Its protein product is CASSLGDSSNQPQHF.

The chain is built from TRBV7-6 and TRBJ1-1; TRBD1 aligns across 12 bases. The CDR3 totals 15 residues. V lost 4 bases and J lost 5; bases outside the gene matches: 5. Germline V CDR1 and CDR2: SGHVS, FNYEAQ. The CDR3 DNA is TGTGCCAGCAGCTCTCCGGGACAGGGGGCTACTGAAGCTTTCTTT. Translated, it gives CASSSPGQGATEAFF.

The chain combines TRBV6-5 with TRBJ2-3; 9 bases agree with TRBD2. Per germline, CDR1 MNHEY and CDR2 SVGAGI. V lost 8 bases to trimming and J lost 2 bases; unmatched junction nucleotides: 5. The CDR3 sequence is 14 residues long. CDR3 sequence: CASLAGGFTDTQYF. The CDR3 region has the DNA TGTGCCAGCCTCGCGGGGGGGTTCACAGATACGCAGTATTTT.

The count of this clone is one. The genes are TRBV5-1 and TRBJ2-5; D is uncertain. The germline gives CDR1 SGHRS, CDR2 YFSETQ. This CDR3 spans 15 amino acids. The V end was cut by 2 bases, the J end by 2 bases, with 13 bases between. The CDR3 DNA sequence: TGCGCCAGCAGCTTTAGTGGGGATAGGCAAGAGACCCAGTACTTC. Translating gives CASSFSGDRQETQYF.

For the CDR3, the DNA is TGTGCCAGCGCCGAGACTAGCGCCTACAATGAGCAGTTCTTC. It translates to CASAETSAYNEQFF. This chain joins TRBV28 and TRBJ2-1; TRBD2 aligns across 8 bases. The CDR3 runs 14 residues. V was clipped by 8 bases and J by 2 bases; unmatched bases: 5. Germline CDR1 reads MDHEN; CDR2 reads SYDVKM.

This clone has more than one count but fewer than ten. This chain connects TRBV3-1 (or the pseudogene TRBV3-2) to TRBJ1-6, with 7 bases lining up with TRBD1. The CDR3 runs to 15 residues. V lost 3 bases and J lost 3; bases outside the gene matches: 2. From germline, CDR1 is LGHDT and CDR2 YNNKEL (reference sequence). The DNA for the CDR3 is TGTGCCAGCAGCCAGACAGGGTACTATAATTCACCCCTCCACTTT. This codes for CASSQTGYYNSPLHF.

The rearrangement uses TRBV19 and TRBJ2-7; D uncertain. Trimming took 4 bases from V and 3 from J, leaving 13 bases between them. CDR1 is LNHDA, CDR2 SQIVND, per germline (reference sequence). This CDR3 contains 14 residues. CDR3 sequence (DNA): TGTGCCAGTAGTAAGGCCCAAGTCGGCTACGAGCAGTACTTC. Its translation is CASSKAQVGYEQYF.

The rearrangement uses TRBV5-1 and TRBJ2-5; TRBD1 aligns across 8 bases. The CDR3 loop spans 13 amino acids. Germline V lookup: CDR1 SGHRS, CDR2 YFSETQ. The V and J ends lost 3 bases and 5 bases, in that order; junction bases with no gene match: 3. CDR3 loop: CASSSNRGETQYF. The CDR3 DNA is TGCGCCAGCAGCTCCAACAGGGGGGAGACCCAGTACTTC.

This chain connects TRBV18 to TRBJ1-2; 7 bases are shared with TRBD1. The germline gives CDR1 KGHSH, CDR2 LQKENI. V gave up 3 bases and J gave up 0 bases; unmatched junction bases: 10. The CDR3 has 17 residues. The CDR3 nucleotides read TGTGCCAGCTCACCCAGCGTCGGGACAGATTCTAACTATGGCTACACCTTC. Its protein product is CASSPSVGTDSNYGYTF.

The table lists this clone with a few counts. CDR3 DNA sequence: TGTGCCAGCAGCCGTTTCATTTCCGACAGGGAAGCTTTCTTT. It specifies CASSRFISDREAFF. This chain uses TRBV11-2 with TRBJ1-1; TRBD1 might be the D (6 bases). This CDR3 contains 14 residues. With 5 bases removed from V and 8 bases from J, the gap between germline ends came to 18 bases. The germline gives CDR1 SGHAT, CDR2 FQNNGV.

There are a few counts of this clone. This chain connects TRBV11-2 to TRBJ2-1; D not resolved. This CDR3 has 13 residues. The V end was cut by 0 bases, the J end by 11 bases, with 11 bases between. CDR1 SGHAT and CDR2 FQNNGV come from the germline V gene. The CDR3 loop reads CASSLDLRRQQFF. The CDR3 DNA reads TGTGCCAGCAGCTTAGATCTACGGCGGCAGCAGTTCTTC.

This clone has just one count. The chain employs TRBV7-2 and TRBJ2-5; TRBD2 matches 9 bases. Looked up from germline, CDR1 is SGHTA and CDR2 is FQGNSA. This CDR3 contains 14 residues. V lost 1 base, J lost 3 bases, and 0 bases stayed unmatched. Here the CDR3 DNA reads TGTGCCAGCAGCTTAGGACTAGCGGAAGAGACCCAGTACTTC. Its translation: CASSLGLAEETQYF.

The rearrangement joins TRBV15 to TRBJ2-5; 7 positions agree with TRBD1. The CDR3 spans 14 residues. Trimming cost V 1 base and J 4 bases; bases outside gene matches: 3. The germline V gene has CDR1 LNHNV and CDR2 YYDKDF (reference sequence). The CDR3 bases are TGTGCCACCAGCAGAGGACAGGGTTTAGAGACCCAGTACTTC. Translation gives CATSRGQGLETQYF.

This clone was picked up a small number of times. The DNA of the CDR3 is TGTGCCAGCAGCCAACAGGTGGGGGCCCCCAGTGAGCAGTACTTC. This sequence encodes CASSQQVGAPSEQYF. The rearrangement joins TRBV3-1 (or the pseudogene TRBV3-2) to TRBJ2-7; tentatively, D is TRBD1 (6 bases). This CDR3 spans 15 amino acids. Germline V gene data show CDR1 as LGHDT and CDR2 as YNNKEL (reference sequence). The V end was cut by 2 bases, the J end by 7 bases, with 18 bases between.

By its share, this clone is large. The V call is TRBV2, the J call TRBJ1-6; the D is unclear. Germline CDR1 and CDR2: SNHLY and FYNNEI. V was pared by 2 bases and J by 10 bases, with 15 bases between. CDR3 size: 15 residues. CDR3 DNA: TGTGCCAGCAGTGAACAGAAAGGGAGTGGGTCACCCCTCCACTTT. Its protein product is CASSEQKGSGSPLHF.

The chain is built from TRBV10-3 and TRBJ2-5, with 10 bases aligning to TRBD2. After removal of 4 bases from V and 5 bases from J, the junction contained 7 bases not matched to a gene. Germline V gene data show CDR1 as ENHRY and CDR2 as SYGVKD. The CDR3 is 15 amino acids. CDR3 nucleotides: TGTGCCATCAGTGCTTCTAGCGGGAGCACGGAGACCCAGTACTTC. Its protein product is CAISASSGSTETQYF.

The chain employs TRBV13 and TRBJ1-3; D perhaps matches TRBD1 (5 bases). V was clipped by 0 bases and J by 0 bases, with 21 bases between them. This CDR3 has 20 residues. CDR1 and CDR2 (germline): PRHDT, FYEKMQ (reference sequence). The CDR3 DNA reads TGTGCCAGCAGCTTAGGCCCAATTTCCCGGACAACCGGCTCTGGAAACACCATATATTTT. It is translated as CASSLGPISRTTGSGNTIYF.

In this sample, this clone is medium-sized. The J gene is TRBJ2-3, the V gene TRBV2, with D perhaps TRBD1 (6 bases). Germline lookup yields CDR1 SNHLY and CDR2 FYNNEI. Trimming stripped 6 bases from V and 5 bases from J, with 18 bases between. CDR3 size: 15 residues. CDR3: CASSNQGRSGDTQYF. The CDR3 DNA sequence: TGTGCCAGCAGCAATCAGGGGCGGTCTGGAGATACGCAGTATTTT.

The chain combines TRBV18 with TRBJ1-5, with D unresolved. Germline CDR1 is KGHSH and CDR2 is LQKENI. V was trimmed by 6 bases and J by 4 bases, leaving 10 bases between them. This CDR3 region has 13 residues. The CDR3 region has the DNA TGTGCCAGCTCCGGAGTAGGTAATCAGCCCCAGCATTTT. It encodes CASSGVGNQPQHF.

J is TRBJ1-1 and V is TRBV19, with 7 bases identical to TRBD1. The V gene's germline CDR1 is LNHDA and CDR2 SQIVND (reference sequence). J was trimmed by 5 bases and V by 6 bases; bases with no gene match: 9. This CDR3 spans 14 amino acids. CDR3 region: CASRGDSFRTEAFF. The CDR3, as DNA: TGTGCCAGTAGGGGGGACAGCTTTCGGACTGAAGCTTTCTTT.

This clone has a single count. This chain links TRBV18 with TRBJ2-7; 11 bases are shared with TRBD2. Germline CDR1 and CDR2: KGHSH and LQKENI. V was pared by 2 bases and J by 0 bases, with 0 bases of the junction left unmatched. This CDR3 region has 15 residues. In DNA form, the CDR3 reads TGTGCCAGCTCACCAACTAGCGGGAGCTCCTACGAGCAGTACTTC. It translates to CASSPTSGSSYEQYF.

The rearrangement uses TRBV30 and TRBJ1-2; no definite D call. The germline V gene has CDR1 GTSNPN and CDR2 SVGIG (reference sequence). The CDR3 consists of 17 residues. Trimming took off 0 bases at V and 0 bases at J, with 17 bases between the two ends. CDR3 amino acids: CAWSVGPFRAANYGYTF. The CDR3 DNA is TGTGCCTGGAGTGTGGGTCCTTTTAGGGCGGCTAACTATGGCTACACCTTC.